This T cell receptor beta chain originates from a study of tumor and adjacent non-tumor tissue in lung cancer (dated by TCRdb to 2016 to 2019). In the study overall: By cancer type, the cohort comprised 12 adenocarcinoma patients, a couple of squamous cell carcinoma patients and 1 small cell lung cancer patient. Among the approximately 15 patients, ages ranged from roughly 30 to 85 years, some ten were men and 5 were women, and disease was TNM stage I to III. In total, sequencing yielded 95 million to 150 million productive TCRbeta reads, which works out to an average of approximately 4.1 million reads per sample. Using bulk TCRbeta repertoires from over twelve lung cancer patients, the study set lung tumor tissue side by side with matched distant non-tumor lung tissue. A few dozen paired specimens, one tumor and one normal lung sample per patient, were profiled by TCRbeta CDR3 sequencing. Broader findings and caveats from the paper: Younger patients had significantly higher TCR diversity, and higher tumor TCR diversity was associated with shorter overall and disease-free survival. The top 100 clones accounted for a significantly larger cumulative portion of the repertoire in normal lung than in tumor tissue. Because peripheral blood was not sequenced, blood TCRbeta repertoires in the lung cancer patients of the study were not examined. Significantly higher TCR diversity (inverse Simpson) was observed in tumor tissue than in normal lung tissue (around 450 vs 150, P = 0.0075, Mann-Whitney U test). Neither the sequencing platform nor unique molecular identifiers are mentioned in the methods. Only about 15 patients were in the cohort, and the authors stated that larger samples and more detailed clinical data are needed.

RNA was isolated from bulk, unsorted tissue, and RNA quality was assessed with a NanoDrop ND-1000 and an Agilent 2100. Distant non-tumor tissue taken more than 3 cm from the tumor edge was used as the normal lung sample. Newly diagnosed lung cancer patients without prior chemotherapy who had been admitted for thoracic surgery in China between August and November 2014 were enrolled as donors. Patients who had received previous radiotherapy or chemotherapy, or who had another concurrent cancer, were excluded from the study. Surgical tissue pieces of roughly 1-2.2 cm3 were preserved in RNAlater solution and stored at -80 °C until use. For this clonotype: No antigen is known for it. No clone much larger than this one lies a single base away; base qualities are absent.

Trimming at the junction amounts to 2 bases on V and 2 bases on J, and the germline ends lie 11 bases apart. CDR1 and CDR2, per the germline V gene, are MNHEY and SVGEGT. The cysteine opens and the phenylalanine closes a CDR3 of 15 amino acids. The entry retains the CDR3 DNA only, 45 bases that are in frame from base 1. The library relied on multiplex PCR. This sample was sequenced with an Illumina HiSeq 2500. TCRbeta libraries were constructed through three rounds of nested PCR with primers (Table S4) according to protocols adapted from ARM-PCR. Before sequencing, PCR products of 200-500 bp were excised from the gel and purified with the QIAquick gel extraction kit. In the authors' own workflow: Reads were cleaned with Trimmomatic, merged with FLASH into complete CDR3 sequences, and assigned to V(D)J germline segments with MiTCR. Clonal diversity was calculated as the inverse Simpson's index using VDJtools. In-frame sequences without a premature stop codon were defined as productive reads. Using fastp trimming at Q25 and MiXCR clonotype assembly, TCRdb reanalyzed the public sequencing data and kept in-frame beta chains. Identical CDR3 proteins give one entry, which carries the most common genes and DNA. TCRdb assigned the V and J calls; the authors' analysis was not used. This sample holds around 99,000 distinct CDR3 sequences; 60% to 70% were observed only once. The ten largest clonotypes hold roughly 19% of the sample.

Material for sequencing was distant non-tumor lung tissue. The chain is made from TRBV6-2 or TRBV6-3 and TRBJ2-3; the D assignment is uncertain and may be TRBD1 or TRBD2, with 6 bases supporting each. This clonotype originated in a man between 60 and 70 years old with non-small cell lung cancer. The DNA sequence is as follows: TGTGCCAGCAGTTACCGACGGGGGCACACAGATACGCAGTATTTT. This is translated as CASSYRRGHTDTQYF.